One and the same sample provided the 23 T cell receptor beta chains below, sequenced in a study of molecular identifiers for immune sequencing clone quantification. In TCRdb, the PCR reads were re-called with MiXCR into one record per CDR3 protein. The table lists tens of thousands of distinct CDR3 sequences, 25% of them singletons, with approximately 0.78% in the top ten. The material sequenced was naive CD8+ T cells from blood, with Jurkat cell RNA spiked in. The subset: FACS-sorted CD8+CD4-CCR7+CD45RA+ naive T cells. These receptors all come from a human donor in good health. Some libraries in this study had Jurkat cell RNA spiked in.

This clonotype has more than one count but fewer than ten. V gene TRBV13 combines with J gene TRBJ2-2; 7 bases fit TRBD1. Germline V gene lookup returns CDR1 PRHDT and CDR2 FYEKMQ (reference sequence). With V trimmed by 0 bases and J by 5 bases, 9 bases remained unmatched. The CDR3 is made up of 17 amino acids. CDR3: CASSLGVGGPRTGELFF. The CDR3 DNA is TGTGCCAGCAGCTTAGGAGTAGGGGGCCCGAGGACCGGGGAGCTGTTTTTT. The full variable domain, rest sourced from reference TRBV13 and TRBJ2-2, is AAGVIQSPRHLIKEKRETATLKCYPIPRHDTVYWYQQGPGQDPQFLISFYEKMQSDKGSIPDRFSAQQFSDYHSELNMSSLELGDSALYFCASSLGVGGPRTGELFFGEGSRLTVL.

This clonotype was seen repeatedly, ten times or more. The J gene is TRBJ1-1, the V gene TRBV20-1; possible D gene TRBD1, 6 bases. Per the germline V gene, CDR1 is DFQATT and CDR2 is SNEGSKA (reference sequence). The V and J ends lost 0 bases and 6 bases respectively, with 17 bases between them. The CDR3 loop spans 15 amino acids. The DNA for the CDR3 is TGCAGTGCTAGAGAACTTGGCAGGGGTGGCTCTGAAGCTTTCTTT. Translating it yields CSARELGRGGSEAFF.

V usage is TRBV21-1 and J usage is TRBJ2-5; the table's TRBD2 call for D was not verified on the DNA. TRBV21-1 has pseudogene status. The CDR3 loop spans 16 amino acids. CDR3 loop: CASSKDGLAMFGTQYF. The CDR3 bases are TGTGCCAGCAGCAAAGACGGACTAGCCATGTTTGGGACCCAGTACTTC.

A note on this clonotype: One end of the junction fails to match germline, which may point to a read error. The chain has TRBV5-3 and TRBJ2-5; 9 bases match TRBD1. TRBV5-3 belongs to the ORF category, with a function that is uncertain. This CDR3 comprises 15 residues. The CDR3 protein is CASSLVGQGKETQYF. In DNA, the CDR3 is TGTGCCAGCAGCTTGGTAGGACAGGGGAAAGAGACCCAGTACTTC.

As concerns this clonotype: A much larger clone lies a single base off, so this may be a read error. V is TRBV2 and J is TRBJ2-7, with 8 bases identical to TRBD2. This CDR3 spans 14 amino acids. Germline V gives CDR1 SNHLY, CDR2 FYNNEI. The CDR3 region is CASSEASGDYEQHF. The CDR3 nucleotides read TGTGCCAGCAGTGAAGCTAGCGGGGATTACGAGCAGCACTTC.

This clonotype was observed once. Mismatch with germline at one junction end may stem from a read error. The V call is TRBV6-5, the J call TRBJ2-7, with TRBD1 identical over 7 bases. This CDR3 is 13 amino acids long. Germline CDR1 MNHEY, CDR2 SVGAGI. The CDR3 here is CASSLGGSYEQHF. CDR3 DNA: TGTGCCAGCAGTCTAGGGGGCTCCTACGAGCAGCACTTC.

This clonotype was recorded many times. The chain employs TRBV23-1 and TRBJ2-7, with 9 positions matching TRBD2. TRBV23-1 is labeled an ORF, and its function is uncertain. The CDR3 consists of 14 residues. Trimming removed 4 bases from V and 6 bases from J; junction bases left unmatched: 7. The CDR3 nucleotides read TGCGCCAGCAGTCCCGGACTAGCGCCTTCCGAGCAGTACTTC. It yields the protein CASSPGLAPSEQYF.

This clonotype has a handful of counts. J is TRBJ2-7 and V is TRBV19; D not certain. The ends were cut back, 6 bases at V and 5 bases at J, with 17 bases in the middle. Germline V gives CDR1 LNHDA, CDR2 SQIVND (reference sequence). There are 14 residues in the CDR3. The CDR3 DNA is TGTGCCAGTAGCGGTTCGGGTCTGATCCACGAGCAGTACTTC. It translates to CASSGSGLIHEQYF.

This clonotype was observed at least ten times. The chain combines TRBV29-1 with TRBJ1-3; TRBD1 matches at 7 bases. Losses at the gene ends were 8 bases for V and 5 bases for J; bases not matched to a gene: 12. Germline CDR1 is SQVTM and CDR2 is ANQGSEA. The CDR3 is made up of 14 amino acids. CDR3 loop: CSIRYRGFRNTIYF. CDR3 nucleotides: TGCAGCATCCGATACAGGGGATTCAGAAACACCATATATTTT. Complete variable domain (other parts from reference TRBV29-1 and TRBJ1-3): SAVISQKPSRDICQRGTSLTIQCQVDSQVTMMFWYRQQPGQSLTLIATANQGSEATYESGFVIDKFPISRPNLTFSTLTVSNMSPEDSSIYLCSIRYRGFRNTIYFGEGSWLTVV.

This clonotype was found many times. This chain uses TRBV7-3 with TRBJ1-1; TRBD1 aligns across 8 bases. J gave up 1 base and V 2 bases, and 12 bases lay outside the gene matches. The CDR3 sequence is 18 residues long. Germline lookup yields CDR1 SGHTA and CDR2 FQGTGA. The CDR3 sequence: CASSLYGQGAGENTEAFF. CDR3 coding DNA: TGTGCCAGCAGCTTATACGGGCAGGGGGCCGGCGAGAACACTGAAGCTTTCTTT.

The V and J genes are TRBV19 and TRBJ2-3, with a possible D match to TRBD1 (5 bases). The CDR3 runs 12 residues. Looked up from germline, CDR1 is LNHDA and CDR2 is SQIVND (reference sequence). The V and J ends lost 3 bases and 6 bases respectively, with 7 bases between them. The CDR3 region is CASSMGLDTQYF. The CDR3 bases are TGTGCCAGTAGTATGGGGCTCGATACGCAGTATTTT. Combining the CDR3 with reference TRBV19 and TRBJ2-3 gives the whole variable domain DGGITQSPKYLFRKEGQNVTLSCEQNLNHDAMYWYRQDPGQGLRLIYYSQIVNDFQKGDIAEGYSVSREKKESFPLTVTSAQKNPTAFYLCASSMGLDTQYFGPGTRLTVL.

As to this clonotype: The junction does not match germline at one end; this may be a read error. The chain employs TRBV20-1 and TRBJ2-7; the D gene is possibly TRBD2 (5 bases). The CDR3 sequence is 15 residues long. CDR1 is DFQATT and CDR2 is SNEGSKA in the germline V gene (reference sequence). The CDR3: CSTRDVESTLYEQYF. CDR3 DNA: TGCAGTACTAGAGATGTAGAATCCACCCTCTACGAGCAGTACTTC.

Note on this clonotype: A much larger clone is a single base away; this may be a read error. This sequence joins TRBV5-3 and TRBJ1-1; D may be TRBD1 (5 bases). TRBV5-3 is given ORF status, its function remaining uncertain. The V gene lost 8 bases and the J gene lost 6 bases, with 17 bases spanning the gap. This CDR3 is 13 amino acids long. The CDR3 loop reads CASRIRERAEAFF. For the CDR3, the DNA is TGTGCCAGCAGAATCAGGGAGAGAGCTGAAGCTTTCTTT.

The chain links TRBV19 to TRBJ1-5; no clear D gene. The CDR3 has 15 amino acids. Trimming removed 3 bases at V and 2 bases at J, with 11 bases between. The germline CDR1 and CDR2 sequences are LNHDA and SQIVND (reference sequence). CDR3 bases: TGTGCCAGTAGTATCGACGGGAAAGGCAATCAGCCCCAGCATTTT. Translating gives CASSIDGKGNQPQHF.

This clonotype has a count of ten or more. V is TRBV11-2 and J is TRBJ2-3; 10 positions match TRBD1. Unmatched junction bases numbered 7, after V lost 5 bases and J lost 5 bases. In germline, CDR1 is SGHAT, CDR2 FQNNGV. This CDR3 comprises 15 residues. The CDR3 spells CASSQDRGMVDTQYF. For the CDR3, the DNA is TGTGCCAGCAGCCAGGACAGGGGGATGGTAGATACGCAGTATTTT. Using reference TRBV11-2 and TRBJ2-3 for the parts outside the CDR3, the full variable domain is EAGVAQSPRYKIIEKRQSVAFWCNPISGHATLYWYQQILGQGPKLLIQFQNNGVVDDSQLPKDRFSAERLKGVDSTLKIQPAKLEDSAVYLCASSQDRGMVDTQYFGPGTRLTVL.

This clonotype was recorded many times. The chain uses TRBV11-2 and TRBJ2-2; D not resolved. Trimming pared 1 base from V and 6 bases from J, leaving 9 bases between. The CDR3 contains 14 residues. Germline V gene data show CDR1 as SGHAT and CDR2 as FQNNGV. CDR3 in DNA: TGTGCCAGCAGCTTAGTCCCCTCTTCCGGGGAGCTGTTTTTT. Residues: CASSLVPSSGELFF.

In its sample, this clonotype was seen a few times. The V and J genes are TRBV11-3 and TRBJ1-5; D gene unclear. The CDR3 runs to 16 residues. V lost 11 bases to trimming and J lost 3 bases, with 23 bases between them. Germline values: CDR1 SGHNT, CDR2 YENEEA. Here the CDR3 reads CAAREVTRRYNQPQHF. CDR3 coding DNA: TGTGCCGCAAGAGAAGTAACACGAAGGTACAATCAGCCCCAGCATTTT. The whole variable domain, remainder taken from reference TRBV11-3 and TRBJ1-5, is EAGVVQSPRYKIIEKKQPVAFWCNPISGHNTLYWYLQNLGQGPELLIRYENEEAVDDSQLPKDRFSAERLKGVDSTLKIQPAELGDSAVYLCAAREVTRRYNQPQHFGDGTRLSIL.

This clonotype has a handful of counts. The V call is TRBV11-2, the J call TRBJ2-1; D gene ambiguous. V dropped 1 base and J dropped 4 bases, with 5 bases sitting between them. CDR1 is SGHAT and CDR2 is FQNNGV in the germline V gene. CDR3 length: 13 residues. CDR3 nucleotides: TGTGCCAGCAGCTTAGGATTTTACAATGAGCAGTTCTTC. Its translation is CASSLGFYNEQFF.

In the case of this clonotype: A much larger clone sits a single nucleotide away, making a read error possible. V and J are TRBV14 and TRBJ2-7, with D perhaps TRBD1 (6 bases). CDR1 is SGHDN, CDR2 FVKESK, per germline. Trimming removed 8 bases at V and 3 bases at J, with 17 bases between. This CDR3 has 14 amino acids. The CDR3 DNA follows: TGTGCCAGCCGAAGACTCGGACAGAGCTACGAGCAGTACTTC. Protein product: CASRRLGQSYEQYF.

This clonotype turned up a few times. The chain combines TRBV9 with TRBJ2-7; D not resolved. The length of the CDR3 is 15 residues. Germline-derived CDR1 and CDR2 are SGDLS and YYNGEE. V dropped 0 bases and J dropped 0 bases, with 10 bases sitting between them. The CDR3 region is CASSVDPDSSYEQYF. CDR3 in DNA: TGTGCCAGCAGCGTAGACCCAGATAGCTCCTACGAGCAGTACTTC.

Of note for this clonotype: A much larger clone lies one base from this, so it may be a read error. In this CDR3 the conserved last residue, phenylalanine or tryptophan, is missing, so a read error is likely. The chain recombines TRBV12-3 or TRBV12-4 with TRBJ1-2; tentatively, D is TRBD1 (5 bases). The germline V and J ends were trimmed by 6 bases and 0 bases, with 11 bases remaining between them. The CDR3 length is 14 residues. In DNA form, the CDR3 reads TGTGCCAGCAGCTCAGGAGGGGCTAACTATGGCTACACCTAC. Its translation is CASSSGGANYGYTY.

As regards this clonotype: This may be a read error, as it is one base from a much larger clone. This CDR3 reads CASGLPDEQETQHF. The CDR3 nucleotides are TGTGCTAGTGGTTTACCGGACGAACAAGAGACCCAGCACTTC. This chain links TRBV12-5 with TRBJ2-5; no clear D gene. This CDR3 has 14 residues. Germline V gene sequence: CDR1 LGHNT, CDR2 FRNRAP. Complete variable domain (other parts from reference TRBV12-5 and TRBJ2-5): DARVTQTPRHKVTEMGQEVTMRCQPILGHNTVFWYRQTMMQGLELLAYFRNRAPLDDSGMPKDRFSAEMPDATLATLKIQPSEPRDSAVYFCASGLPDEQETQHFGPGTRLLVL.

This chain uses TRBV28 with TRBJ1-6; possibly TRBD1 for D (5 bases). CDR3 length: 13 amino acids. CDR1 is MDHEN, CDR2 SYDVKM, per germline. Trimming took 3 bases from V and 7 from J, leaving 7 bases between them. The CDR3 nucleotides are TGTGCCAGCAGTTTTAGACAGAATTCACCCCTCCACTTT. Protein: CASSFRQNSPLHF. The whole variable domain, remainder taken from reference TRBV28 and TRBJ1-6, is DVKVTQSSRYLVKRTGEKVFLECVQDMDHENMFWYRQDPGLGLRLIYFSYDVKMKEKGDIPEGYSVSREKKERFSLILESASTNQTSMYLCASSFRQNSPLHFGNGTRLTVT.